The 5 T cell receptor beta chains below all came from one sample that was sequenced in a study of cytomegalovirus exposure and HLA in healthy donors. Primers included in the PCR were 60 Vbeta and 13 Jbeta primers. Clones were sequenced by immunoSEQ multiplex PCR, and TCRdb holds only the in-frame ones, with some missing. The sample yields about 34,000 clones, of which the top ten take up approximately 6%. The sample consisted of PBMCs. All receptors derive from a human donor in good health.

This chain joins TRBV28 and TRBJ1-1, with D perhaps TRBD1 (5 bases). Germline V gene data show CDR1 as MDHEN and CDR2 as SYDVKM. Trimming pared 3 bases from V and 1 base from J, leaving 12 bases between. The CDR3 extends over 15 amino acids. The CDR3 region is CASSLGGTANTEAFF. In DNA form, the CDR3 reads TGTGCCAGCAGTTTGGGGGGGACGGCGAACACTGAAGCTTTCTTT.

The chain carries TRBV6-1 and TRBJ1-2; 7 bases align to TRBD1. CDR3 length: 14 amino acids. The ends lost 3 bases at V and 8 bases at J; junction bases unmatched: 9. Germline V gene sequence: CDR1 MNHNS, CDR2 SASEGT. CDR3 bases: TGTGCCAGCAGTGAGGATTGGGACAGTCGGGGCTACACCTTC. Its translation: CASSEDWDSRGYTF.

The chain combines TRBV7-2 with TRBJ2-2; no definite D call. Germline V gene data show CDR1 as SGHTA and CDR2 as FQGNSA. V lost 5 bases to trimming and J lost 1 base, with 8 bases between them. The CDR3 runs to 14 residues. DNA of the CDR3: TGTGCCAGCAGCCCTAAAGAGAACACCGGGGAGCTGTTTTTT. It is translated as CASSPKENTGELFF.

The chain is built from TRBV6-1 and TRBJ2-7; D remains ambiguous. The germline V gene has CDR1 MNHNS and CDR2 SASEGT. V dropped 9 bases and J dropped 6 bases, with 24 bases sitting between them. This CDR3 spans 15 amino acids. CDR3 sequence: CASEVGDARGPEQYF. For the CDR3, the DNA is TGTGCCAGTGAAGTCGGCGACGCCCGAGGTCCCGAGCAGTACTTC.

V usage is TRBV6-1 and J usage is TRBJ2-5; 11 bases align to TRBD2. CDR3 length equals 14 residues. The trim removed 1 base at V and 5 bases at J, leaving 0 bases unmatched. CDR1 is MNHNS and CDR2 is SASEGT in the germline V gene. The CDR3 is CASSEGTSGETQYF. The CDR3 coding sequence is TGTGCCAGCAGTGAAGGGACTAGCGGGGAGACCCAGTACTTC.